This TCR beta chain was sequenced for a study of blood T cell repertoires in COVID-19. As handled by the study authors: Estimates of nucleated cell counts were drawn from the amplification of reference gene primers. TCRdb keeps only in-frame clones here, not all; method: immunoSEQ multiplex PCR. The V and J calls and the clone size are those of that table, but D and trimming were determined from the DNA. The sample shows 200,000 to 250,000 clones, approximately 75% of them seen only once. In this sample, this clone turned up many times. The V gene's germline CDR1 is LGHDT and CDR2 YNNKEL (reference sequence). CDR3 size: 14 residues. Deletions cut 0 bases from V and 7 bases from J, with 12 bases between. Cohorts were based on clinical histories the participants reported.

The J gene is TRBJ1-2, the V gene TRBV3-1 (or the pseudogene TRBV3-2), with a tentative D call TRBD1 (5 bases). This receptor was taken from a man between 35 and 55 years old who had recovered from COVID-19. The sample taken for sequencing was PBMCs or T cells enriched from blood (not recorded which). CDR3 DNA sequence: TGTGCCAGCAGCCAAGACGGCCAGGGTAGTGGCTACACCTTC. Protein product: CASSQDGQGSGYTF.